This TCR beta chain appears in the sequencing data of a study of T cells after yellow fever vaccination. J was trimmed by 1 base and V by 2 bases; bases with no gene match: 2. Per germline, CDR1 MNHEY and CDR2 SVGEGT. The CDR3 covers 17 residues. This clonotype has only a few counts. TCRdb fed the 5' RACE reads into MiXCR, producing one record per CDR3 protein. The profile shows some 80,000 distinct CDR3 sequences, about 14% of them singletons. The chain combines TRBV6-2 or TRBV6-3 with TRBJ2-2, with 12 bases matching TRBD2. The source is a man between 18 and 35 years old who received the YFV17D yellow fever vaccine. The sequencing here drew on CD8+ T cells not binding an NS4B(214-222) dextramer, sorted from PBMCs, taken approximately 22 days after the first yellow fever vaccination. The CDR3: CASSYGGLAGNTGELFF. The CDR3 coding sequence is TGTGCCAGCAGTTACGGGGGACTAGCGGGGAACACCGGGGAGCTGTTTTTT.